This passage covers 15 T cell receptor beta chains from one sample sequenced in a study of T cells of healthy individuals. TCRdb re-derived calls from the 5' RACE reads in MiXCR, one entry per CDR3 protein. This table holds 55,000 to 65,000 distinct CDR3 sequences, roughly 16% found once. These receptors were obtained from a human donor in good health.

The chain joins TRBV29-1 to TRBJ2-5; D remains ambiguous. The V and J ends lost 0 bases and 5 bases respectively, with 10 bases between them. The CDR3 length is 13 residues. From germline, CDR1 is SQVTM and CDR2 ANQGSEA. The CDR3 reads CSVEDGSRETQYF. CDR3 DNA: TGCAGCGTTGAAGATGGCTCGAGGGAGACCCAGTACTTC.

The chain joins TRBV7-2 to TRBJ1-3, with 7 bases lining up with TRBD1. The junction had 1 base not matched to a gene; V was cut back by 1 base and J by 1 base. The CDR3 is 15 amino acids. CDR1 is SGHTA and CDR2 is FQGNSA in the germline V gene. CDR3 region: CASSLGQGSGNTIYF. The CDR3 DNA reads as TGTGCCAGCAGCTTAGGACAGGGATCTGGAAACACCATATATTTT.

This clonotype was counted only a few times. V gene TRBV3-1 combines with J gene TRBJ2-7, with D unresolved. CDR1 is LGHDT, CDR2 YNNKEL, per germline (reference sequence). V was cut by 4 bases and J by 3 bases, with 10 bases left in between. This CDR3 is built from 13 residues. CDR3 nucleotides: TGTGCCAGCAGCCCAGGCGGCAGCTACGAGCAGTACTTC. Protein: CASSPGGSYEQYF.

This clonotype was seen ten or more times. V gene TRBV7-9 combines with J gene TRBJ2-5; possibly TRBD2 for D (6 bases). Germline CDR1 SEHNR, CDR2 FQNEAQ (reference sequence). The CDR3 totals 12 residues. Trimming cost V 5 bases and J 3 bases, with 7 bases left between them. DNA for the CDR3: TGTGCCAGCAGCCGACTAGAAGAGACCCAGTACTTC. Protein: CASSRLEETQYF.

The chain couples TRBV7-2 to TRBJ2-2; D is uncertain. Between the trimmed V and J ends, which lost 8 bases and 1 base, there was a span of 11 bases. The CDR3 runs to 14 residues. The germline CDR1 and CDR2 sequences are SGHTA and FQGNSA. The CDR3 reads CASSESGNTGELFF. CDR3 DNA sequence: TGTGCCAGCTCCGAAAGTGGGAACACCGGGGAGCTGTTTTTT.

In its sample, this clonotype was seen a few times. V usage is TRBV11-3 and J usage is TRBJ1-6; possibly TRBD1 for D (6 bases). Per germline, CDR1 SGHNT and CDR2 YENEEA. This CDR3 is built from 16 residues. With 7 bases removed from V and 4 bases from J, the gap between germline ends came to 17 bases. CDR3 amino acids: CASINSPGHYNSPLHF. The CDR3 coding sequence is TGTGCCAGCATCAATTCCCCGGGACATTATAATTCACCCCTCCACTTT.

The chain's CDR3 is CATSRDRGLTYEQYF. The CDR3 nucleotides are TGTGCCACCAGCAGAGATAGGGGGTTGACCTACGAGCAGTACTTC. The chain couples TRBV15 to TRBJ2-7; a possible D gene is TRBD1 (6 bases). The germline V gene encodes CDR1 LNHNV and CDR2 YYDKDF (reference sequence). V lost 0 bases to trimming and J lost 2 bases, with 11 bases between them. The CDR3 loop spans 15 amino acids.

Of note for this clonotype: The junction shows a germline mismatch at one end, possibly a read error. The chain combines TRBV7-2 with TRBJ2-3; 9 nucleotides line up with TRBD2. CDR1 and CDR2 (germline): SGHTA, FQGNSA. The CDR3 extends over 14 amino acids. CDR3 nucleotide sequence: TGTGCCAGCAGTTCCGGGACTAGCAAAGATACGCAGTATTTT. Translation: CASSSGTSKDTQYF.

The table lists this clonotype with many counts. This rearrangement joins TRBV12-3 or TRBV12-4 to TRBJ1-5; perhaps TRBD1 as D (5 bases). The germline V and J ends were trimmed by 1 base and 6 bases, with 10 bases remaining between them. This CDR3 has 14 residues. The CDR3: CASSLGQGGQPQHF. CDR3 nucleotide sequence: TGTGCCAGCAGTTTAGGGCAGGGTGGTCAGCCCCAGCATTTT.

The V gene is TRBV12-3 or TRBV12-4, the J gene TRBJ1-1; D ambiguous. The V gene lost 4 bases and the J gene lost 3 bases, with 15 bases spanning the gap. CDR3 length equals 15 residues. The CDR3 loop reads CASSYTLGIDTEAFF. As DNA, the CDR3 is TGTGCCAGCAGTTATACTCTGGGAATCGACACTGAAGCTTTCTTT.

At least ten counts were recorded for this clonotype. The V call is TRBV28, the J call TRBJ2-2; D is possibly TRBD1 or TRBD2 (5 bases each). Trimming removed 5 bases from V and 6 bases from J, with 22 bases in between. Germline lookup yields CDR1 MDHEN and CDR2 SYDVKM. The CDR3 has 17 amino acids. CDR3 bases: TGTGCCAGCAGTGACTTCCGGGACCTTATATCCCCCGGGGAGCTGTTTTTT. It codes for CASSDFRDLISPGELFF.

This rearrangement joins TRBV12-3 or TRBV12-4 to TRBJ2-1; 9 bases are a match to TRBD2. V dropped 3 bases and J dropped 10; count of bases not matched to a gene: 7. This CDR3 contains 14 residues. CDR3 in amino acids: CASSFGGGAGEQFF. The CDR3 region has the DNA TGTGCCAGCAGTTTTGGCGGGGGGGCCGGAGAGCAGTTCTTC.

This clonotype was recorded a few times. J is TRBJ2-3 and V is TRBV30, with 14 bases that match TRBD2. Germline lookup yields CDR1 GTSNPN and CDR2 SVGIG (reference sequence). J lost 4 bases, V lost 3 bases, and 3 bases had no gene match. The CDR3 sequence is 15 residues long. For the CDR3, the DNA is TGTGCCTGGAGATTGACTAGCGGGAGGGCAGATACGCAGTATTTT. Amino acid sequence: CAWRLTSGRADTQYF.

This clonotype was detected many times. The V and J genes are TRBV18 and TRBJ2-7, with TRBD1 matching 9 bases. Germline V lookup: CDR1 KGHSH, CDR2 LQKENI. With 6 bases clipped from V and 5 bases from J, the junction kept 14 bases outside the gene matches. The CDR3 covers 16 residues. CDR3 region: CASSRKTGTGRDEQYF. The CDR3 DNA is TGTGCCAGCTCTCGGAAAACCGGGACAGGGAGGGACGAGCAGTACTTC. The full variable domain, rest sourced from reference TRBV18 and TRBJ2-7, is NAGVMQNPRHLVRRRGQEARLRCSPMKGHSHVYWYRQLPEEGLKFMVYLQKENIIDESGMPKERFSAEFPKEGPSILRIQQVVRGDSAAYFCASSRKTGTGRDEQYFGPGTRLTVT.

With respect to this clonotype: A much more abundant neighbour one base away suggests this may be a read error. The chain combines TRBV7-2 with TRBJ1-2; D remains unclear. The CDR3 has 13 residues. The germline V gene has CDR1 SGHTA and CDR2 FQGNSA. The V end was cut by 2 bases, the J end by 6 bases, with 10 bases between. This CDR3 reads CASSLNNRNGYTF. In DNA form, the CDR3 reads TGTGCCAGCAGCTTAAACAATCGGAATGGCTACACCTTC.